Presented here are 12 T cell receptor beta chains from one specimen sequenced in a study of control samples from healthy donors and cancer patients. Here immunoSEQ multiplex PCR was the method, and the copy in TCRdb shows in-frame clones only, minus some. This sample yields about 120,000 clones, of which 85% to 90% are seen a single time; about 12% belongs to the top ten. The sequenced sample was blood. The receptors were gathered from a man younger than 40 in good health.

This sequence joins TRBV5-5 and TRBJ2-7; D gene unclear. Germline lookup yields CDR1 SGHKS and CDR2 YYEKEE (reference sequence). Trimming stripped 4 bases from V and 2 bases from J, with 16 bases between. The CDR3 spans 15 residues. In DNA form, the CDR3 reads TGTGCCAGCAGCCGATCGGGCCAGGCCCCCTACGAGCAGTACTTC. Its translation is CASSRSGQAPYEQYF.

V usage is TRBV7-9 and J usage is TRBJ1-1, with 9 bases lining up with TRBD1. Per the germline V gene, CDR1 is SEHNR and CDR2 is FQNEAQ (reference sequence). CDR3 length: 15 residues. V trimming: 5 bases; J trimming: 5 bases; junction bases outside the gene matches: 9. CDR3 amino acids: CASSGPGQGLTEAFF. CDR3 in DNA: TGTGCCAGCAGCGGACCGGGACAGGGACTTACTGAAGCTTTCTTT.

The chain uses TRBV6-1 and TRBJ2-7; TRBD1 matches 8 bases. V shed 1 base, J shed 2 bases, and the junction held 4 bases outside the gene matches. The CDR3 is 15 residues long. The germline CDR1 and CDR2 sequences are MNHNS and SASEGT. The DNA of the CDR3 is TGTGCCAGCAGTGAAGAAGGGACAGGCCCCTACGAGCAGTACTTC. Translating gives CASSEEGTGPYEQYF.

This chain uses TRBV10-3 with TRBJ1-6; 12 bases are shared with TRBD1. The CDR3 is 16 amino acids. CDR1 is ENHRY and CDR2 is SYGVKD in the germline V gene. V shed 11 bases and J 7 bases; nucleotides not matched to a gene: 12. The CDR3 bases are TGTGCCTCCAAGGGGGGGACAGGGGGCTTCAATTCACCCCTCCACTTT. Protein: CASKGGTGGFNSPLHF.

This chain joins TRBV18 and TRBJ2-1; TRBD2 aligns across 14 bases. V shed 6 bases, J shed 2 bases, and the junction held 12 bases outside the gene matches. Germline V gene sequence: CDR1 KGHSH, CDR2 LQKENI. The CDR3 runs 19 residues. The CDR3 spells CASSRTSGGPPWTYNEQFF. CDR3 in DNA: TGTGCCAGCTCGCGGACTAGCGGGGGGCCTCCCTGGACCTACAATGAGCAGTTCTTC.

The rearrangement links TRBV7-9 to TRBJ2-1; D remains unclear. The CDR3 consists of 11 residues. The germline gives CDR1 SEHNR, CDR2 FQNEAQ (reference sequence). With 4 bases removed from V and 9 bases from J, the gap between germline ends came to 7 bases. CDR3 DNA sequence: TGTGCCAGCAGCTCCGGCGGTGAGCAGTTCTTC. It encodes CASSSGGEQFF.

V and J are TRBV24-1 and TRBJ2-7, with TRBD1 as a possible D gene (6 bases). The V and J ends lost 1 base and 3 bases respectively, with 9 bases between them. The CDR3 spans 14 residues. CDR1 is KGHDR, CDR2 SFDVKD, per germline. CDR3 in amino acids: CATSDFRTDYEQYF. In DNA form, the CDR3 reads TGTGCCACCAGTGATTTCCGGACAGACTACGAGCAGTACTTC.

V gene TRBV6-5 combines with J gene TRBJ1-1; 8 bases map to TRBD1. The CDR3 has 14 amino acids. The germline V gene has CDR1 MNHEY and CDR2 SVGAGI. Trimming took 8 bases from V and 5 from J; bases not matched to a gene: 10. In DNA, the CDR3 is TGTGCCAGCCGACTCGACAGGGGAGGAACTGAAGCTTTCTTT. Its protein product is CASRLDRGGTEAFF.

J is TRBJ1-1 and V is TRBV7-2, with no clear D. This CDR3 comprises 13 residues. V was pared by 0 bases and J by 7 bases, with 9 bases between. Germline-derived CDR1 and CDR2 are SGHTA and FQGNSA. In DNA, the CDR3 is TGTGCCAGCAGCTTAGCGGCCGCAAGTGAAGCTTTCTTT. It translates to CASSLAAASEAFF.

In its sample, this clone was seen many times. The CDR3: CASSPDRTVYNSPLHF. The CDR3 DNA reads as TGTGCCAGCAGCCCTGACAGGACTGTATATAATTCACCCCTCCACTTT. The J gene is TRBJ1-6, the V gene TRBV2, with D possibly being TRBD1 (6 bases). The CDR3 length is 16 residues. Per germline, CDR1 SNHLY and CDR2 FYNNEI. V shed 6 bases and J shed 4 bases, with 16 bases lying between them.

The rearrangement uses TRBV30 and TRBJ1-4; no reliable D call. The CDR3 is 12 amino acids. V dropped 2 bases and J dropped 6 bases, with 7 bases sitting between them. Germline V gives CDR1 GTSNPN, CDR2 SVGIG (reference sequence). The CDR3: CAWSPGYEKLFF. The CDR3 DNA reads TGTGCCTGGAGTCCAGGTTATGAAAAACTGTTTTTT. The variable domain in full, completed from reference TRBV30 and TRBJ1-4, reads SQTIHQWPATLVQPVGSPLSLECTVEGTSNPNLYWYRQAAGRGLQLLFYSVGIGQISSEVPQNLSASRPQDRQFILSSKKLLLSDSGFYLCAWSPGYEKLFFGSGTQLSVL.

The rearrangement uses TRBV5-1 and TRBJ1-2, with a possible D match to TRBD1 (5 bases). Trimming took 0 bases from V and 3 from J, leaving 9 bases between them. Germline-derived CDR1 and CDR2 are SGHRS and YFSETQ. The length of the CDR3 is 14 residues. The CDR3 spells CASSLAEGDYGYTF. In nucleotides, the CDR3 is TGCGCCAGCAGCTTGGCCGAAGGGGACTATGGCTACACCTTC.